This T cell receptor (beta chain) was profiled in a study of T cell repertoires in cytomegalovirus infection. About the study: Evidence of both CMV infection and a matching HLA type came from public TCR beta signatures. Whole-study results and caveats: Dominating the ex vivo response were TCR beta clonotypes that were CMV-specific and HLA-C-restricted. Based on cumulative public TCR beta family frequency, carriers of CMV plus the relevant HLA were identified.

MiXCR was run by TCRdb on the reads, yielding one entry per CDR3 protein. The table has about 260,000 distinct CDR3 sequences, roughly 13% seen once. The table lists this clonotype with many counts. Its specificity is unknown. Germline CDR1 is SEHNR and CDR2 is FQNEAQ (reference sequence). The CDR3 covers 15 residues. The J segment lost 8 bases and the V segment lost 7 bases, leaving 13 bases of the junction unmatched. The sequenced sample was PBMCs. The rearrangement links TRBV7-9 to TRBJ2-3, with 9 bases lining up with TRBD2. The origin of this receptor is a human donor in good health (CMV status not recorded). Some clones in this sample may be carry-over from other donors' samples. This CDR3 reads CASNPLAGGRGTQYF. Written as DNA, the CDR3 is TGTGCCAGCAACCCACTAGCGGGTGGGCGGGGTACGCAGTATTTT.